The 13 T cell receptor beta chains below come from one sample, sequenced in a study of OX40 agonist ivuxolimab in advanced cancers. TCRdb's copy holds only in-frame clones and misses some; the assay was immunoSEQ multiplex PCR. The table lists approximately 87,000 clones, about 90% of them singletons. Source: CD4+ or CD8+ T cells sorted from blood, taken in a trial of the OX40 agonist ivuxolimab. The receptors derive from an adult with an advanced solid tumor such as melanoma, head and neck, liver or kidney cancer.

The table lists this clone with a count of one. The rearrangement uses TRBV18 and TRBJ2-6, with 14 bases aligning to TRBD2. Unmatched junction bases numbered 5, after V lost 8 bases and J lost 2 bases. The CDR3 consists of 17 residues. The germline V gene has CDR1 KGHSH and CDR2 LQKENI. The DNA of the CDR3 is TGTGCCAGCCGACCGACTAGCGGGAGGGCTGGGGCCAACGTCCTGACTTTC. It is translated as CASRPTSGRAGANVLTF.

Worth noting for this clone: The same CDR3 arises from other DNA sequences in this sample as well. The chain has TRBV18 and TRBJ1-1; weak D call: TRBD1 (6 bases). Germline lookup yields CDR1 KGHSH and CDR2 LQKENI. The CDR3 covers 11 residues. The V gene lost 3 bases and the J gene lost 8 bases, with 7 bases spanning the gap. The CDR3 sequence: CASSPGTEAFF. The CDR3 DNA follows: TGTGCCAGCTCACCCGGGACAGAAGCTTTCTTT.

V is TRBV28 and J is TRBJ1-5; D gene uncertain. The V gene's germline CDR1 is MDHEN and CDR2 SYDVKM. The CDR3 is 12 amino acids. The germline V and J ends were trimmed by 4 bases and 7 bases, with 8 bases remaining between them. The CDR3 sequence is CASSSGSQPQHF. The CDR3 DNA reads TGTGCCAGCAGTTCGGGGAGCCAGCCCCAGCATTTT.

This chain uses TRBV7-9 with TRBJ2-2, with 7 bases aligning to TRBD1. Germline assignment: CDR1 SEHNR and CDR2 FQNEAQ (reference sequence). The CDR3 has 15 residues. J lost 8 bases, V lost 5 bases, and 11 bases had no gene match. The CDR3 is CASSLRGGPAGELFF. For the CDR3, the DNA is TGTGCCAGCAGCCTCCGAGGGGGCCCGGCTGGGGAGCTGTTTTTT.

The genes are TRBV29-1 and TRBJ2-7; the match to TRBD2 covers 12 bases. The germline V gene encodes CDR1 SQVTM and CDR2 ANQGSEA. This CDR3 comprises 13 residues. Germline trimming cut 7 bases from V and 5 bases from J; bases unmatched to any gene: 6. CDR3 nucleotide sequence: TGCAGCGCCAGACTAGCGGGAGTCAACGAGCAGTACTTC. Residues: CSARLAGVNEQYF.

This chain links TRBV2 with TRBJ1-1; D is undetermined. Trimming took off 1 base at V and 8 bases at J, with 11 bases between the two ends. This CDR3 region has 13 residues. CDR1 and CDR2 from the germline V gene are SNHLY and FYNNEI. The CDR3 DNA sequence: TGTGCCAGCAGTGAAGAGCCCGTGGGAGAAGCTTTCTTT. Amino acid sequence: CASSEEPVGEAFF.

This rearrangement joins TRBV2 to TRBJ2-1; D is ambiguous. The V gene lost 3 bases and the J gene lost 12 bases, with 12 bases spanning the gap. The length of the CDR3 is 12 residues. From germline, CDR1 is SNHLY and CDR2 FYNNEI. The CDR3: CASSEPELRQFF. The CDR3 nucleotides are TGTGCCAGCAGTGAGCCCGAACTAAGGCAGTTCTTC.

The chain joins TRBV7-9 to TRBJ1-2, with 7 nucleotides matching TRBD1. Trimming at V came to 1 base and at J to 3 bases, leaving 2 bases not matched to a gene. The CDR3 runs to 14 residues. Germline CDR1 reads SEHNR; CDR2 reads FQNEAQ (reference sequence). CDR3 amino acids: CASSLEGGYYGYTF. The CDR3 DNA reads TGTGCCAGCAGCTTAGAAGGGGGCTACTATGGCTACACCTTC.

The chain couples TRBV27 to TRBJ2-4, with a weak D call TRBD2 (6 bases). Trimming took 8 bases from V and 5 from J, leaving 19 bases between them. The CDR3 is 15 residues long. Germline loops: CDR1 MNHEY, CDR2 SMNVEV (reference sequence). CDR3 DNA sequence: TGTGCCAGCGGGTCTACAGCGGGCGTACAAAACATTCAGTACTTC. Translating gives CASGSTAGVQNIQYF.

The chain combines TRBV4-2 with TRBJ2-2, with 8 bases identical to TRBD2. The CDR3 has 15 amino acids. Looked up from germline, CDR1 is LGHNA and CDR2 is YNFKEQ. V lost 4 bases and J lost 6; bases outside the gene matches: 7. The CDR3 nucleotides read TGTGCCAGCAGCCCCGGGACTAGTGTCGCCGGGGAGCTGTTTTTT. Translation gives CASSPGTSVAGELFF.

This clone came up once. The chain couples TRBV5-1 to TRBJ2-5; the D is unclear. V lost 0 bases and J lost 2, with 11 bases in between. Germline loops: CDR1 SGHRS, CDR2 YFSETQ. The CDR3 contains 15 residues. The CDR3 coding sequence is TGCGCCAGCAGCTTGGCCGTCGCGGAGCAAGAGACCCAGTACTTC. Translated, it gives CASSLAVAEQETQYF.

The chain joins TRBV27 to TRBJ2-3; 15 nucleotides match TRBD2. CDR3 size: 16 residues. Germline assignment: CDR1 MNHEY and CDR2 SMNVEV (reference sequence). Trimming cost V 2 bases and J 7 bases; bases outside gene matches: 4. CDR3 residues: CASSLAGTSGRHTQYF. CDR3 bases: TGTGCCAGCAGTTTAGCGGGGACTAGCGGGAGGCATACGCAGTATTTT.

The chain links TRBV7-2 to TRBJ2-3; 8 bases are a match to TRBD2. The V segment lost 5 bases and the J segment 5 bases; nucleotides outside the gene matches: 12. Germline V CDR1 and CDR2: SGHTA, FQGNSA. The CDR3 totals 16 residues. CDR3 region: CASSPNQRELLDTQYF. Here the CDR3 DNA reads TGTGCCAGCAGCCCCAACCAGCGGGAGCTCCTAGATACGCAGTATTTT. Full variable domain (rest looked up from reference TRBV7-2 and TRBJ2-3): GAGVSQSPSNKVTEKGKDVELRCDPISGHTALYWYRQSLGQGLEFLIYFQGNSAPDKSGLPSDRFSAERTGGSVSTLTIQRTQQEDSAVYLCASSPNQRELLDTQYFGPGTRLTVL.